This TCR beta chain was recorded in a study of identical twins. Study outcomes and limitations: With beta out-of-frame sequences, excess sharing by twins was weaker.

This clonotype was picked up a small number of times. Its antigen remains unknown. TCRdb reprocessed the 5' RACE reads with MiXCR, giving one entry per CDR3 protein. This table holds around 1.7 million distinct CDR3 sequences, about 31% found once. The specimen was cord blood. The TCR comes from a newborn girl in good health.

CDR3 amino acids: CASSLVPRAENIQYF. The CDR3 DNA reads TGTGCCAGCAGCTTAGTTCCCAGGGCTGAAAACATTCAGTACTTC. The rearrangement joins TRBV11-2 to TRBJ2-4, with D tentatively TRBD1 (5 bases). Per germline, CDR1 SGHAT and CDR2 FQNNGV. This CDR3 contains 15 residues. The germline V and J ends were trimmed by 1 base and 5 bases, with 12 bases remaining between them.